This T cell receptor beta chain emerged from a study of blood T cell repertoires in COVID-19. Overall study: T cells, B-cell-depleted T cells, or PBMCs supplied cDNA or gDNA.

Participants, about 18 to 90 years old, spanned 25 or so US areas. Assay: immunoSEQ multiplex PCR; the TCRdb copy retains only in-frame clones and omits some. The table includes some 300,000 clones, 89% detected once. This sequence originates from a woman aged 40 to 50 who had recovered from COVID-19. Material: PBMCs or T cells enriched from blood (not recorded which).

The CDR3 nucleotides read TGCGCCAGCACCGGACAGAGCTCCTACAATGAGCAGTTCTTC. Translation: CASTGQSSYNEQFF. The chain carries TRBV5-1 and TRBJ2-1, with D possibly matching TRBD1 (6 bases). CDR3 length: 14 amino acids. CDR1 is SGHRS and CDR2 is YFSETQ in the germline V gene. V gave up 6 bases and J gave up 0 bases, with 10 bases separating them.